This TCR beta chain was documented in a study of T-cell memory formation after mild COVID-19. Study-level information: Largely, TCR clusters stayed within a single donor. Findings of the study overall: Researchers found some responding clones in pre-infection memory, a sign that cross-reactive memory joined.

This CDR3 is built from 14 residues. CDR1 and CDR2 from the germline V gene are SGHTA and FQGNSA. V was cut by 5 bases and J by 4 bases, with 12 bases left in between. With constant-segment primers, 5'RACE yielded cDNA libraries of TCR alpha and TCR beta that carried sample barcodes and UMIs. MiXCR, applied by TCRdb to the 5' RACE reads, yields one record per CDR3 protein. The data show 250,000 to 400,000 distinct CDR3 sequences, roughly 13% seen once. Regarding this clonotype: Its antigen is still unknown.

The chain has TRBV7-2 and TRBJ1-3; tentatively, D is TRBD1 (6 bases). The TCR comes from a man aged 18 to 30 who had mild COVID-19 (a few samples of this study predate the infection). Cell type and time point are not known. Sequencing input: PBMCs or a T cell subset sorted from them (not recorded which). The CDR3 spells CASSPMGAGNTIYF. For the CDR3, the DNA is TGTGCCAGCAGCCCCATGGGGGCCGGAAACACCATATATTTT.